This TCR beta chain was retrieved from a study of control samples from healthy donors and cancer patients. CDR1 and CDR2 from the germline V gene are MNHEY and SVGAGI. This CDR3 comprises 13 residues. V lost 9 bases and J 3 bases, leaving 12 bases between the germline ends. Data came from immunoSEQ multiplex PCR; TCRdb stores just in-frame clones and leaves some out. This sample has about 71,000 clones, with roughly 89% found just once. The rearrangement joins TRBV6-5 to TRBJ2-4; possibly TRBD2 for D (6 bases). The receptor was derived from a man aged 55-75 years with lung cancer. Specimen: PBMCs. CDR3 protein: CASSSGLKNIQYF. The CDR3, as DNA: TGTGCCAGTTCGTCGGGACTCAAAAACATTCAGTACTTC.